Presented here are 9 T cell receptor beta chains from one specimen sequenced in a study of T-cell reconstitution after alpha-beta-depleted transplantation in children. The TCRbeta library incorporated unique molecular identifiers. TCRdb reprocessed the PCR reads with MiXCR, giving one entry per CDR3 protein. The repertoire includes under 750,000 distinct CDR3 sequences, approximately 22% of them detected once, and 13% to 15% sits in the top ten. The sequences come from PBMCs, mostly from graft donor cells, collected 360 days after TCRalphabeta/CD19-depleted stem cell transplant. The receptors were gathered from a boy under three years old who had a stem cell transplant for acute myeloid leukemia, so the T cells may come from the graft donor.

This clonotype was observed at least ten times. CDR3: CASSFGEGYGYTF. The CDR3 DNA follows: TGTGCCAGCAGTTTTGGGGAAGGCTATGGCTACACCTTC. The chain has TRBV12-3 or TRBV12-4 and TRBJ1-2; D ambiguous. V was cut by 3 bases and J by 4 bases, with 9 bases left in between. This CDR3 is built from 13 residues.

The CDR3 protein is CASSRGSWTEAFF. CDR3 in DNA: TGTGCCAGCTCACGCGGGTCTTGGACTGAAGCTTTCTTT. This rearrangement joins TRBV18 to TRBJ1-1; no clear D. CDR1 and CDR2 from the germline V gene are KGHSH and LQKENI. With 4 bases removed from V and 5 bases from J, the gap between germline ends came to 11 bases. The CDR3 consists of 13 residues.

This chain links TRBV5-6 with TRBJ2-4, with TRBD2 identical over 10 bases. Germline loops: CDR1 SGHDT, CDR2 YYEEEE. There are 16 residues in the CDR3. The trim removed 0 bases at V and 8 bases at J, leaving 8 bases unmatched. The CDR3 loop is CASSLGAGGPSDIQYF. The CDR3 DNA is TGTGCCAGCAGCTTGGGAGCGGGGGGGCCGTCGGACATTCAGTACTTC.

The chain carries TRBV5-6 and TRBJ2-2; tentatively, D is TRBD1 (6 bases). The CDR3 sequence is 14 residues long. Germline CDR1 reads SGHDT; CDR2 reads YYEEEE. V shed 5 bases and J shed 5 bases, with 13 bases lying between them. This chain's CDR3 is CASRAIRGTGELFF. For the CDR3, the DNA is TGTGCCAGCAGAGCGATCAGGGGAACCGGGGAGCTGTTTTTT.

The chain carries TRBV27 and TRBJ2-5; D not certain. Germline CDR1 MNHEY, CDR2 SMNVEV (reference sequence). Deletions cut 2 bases from V and 1 base from J, with 17 bases between. The CDR3 length is 17 residues. The CDR3 bases are TGTGCCAGCAGTTTAAAGGGCATCCGCTATTCCCAAGAGACCCAGTACTTC. Translated: CASSLKGIRYSQETQYF.

This chain links TRBV15 with TRBJ1-5; no clear D. The CDR3 sequence is 13 residues long. V was shortened by 0 bases and J by 9 bases, with 9 bases between the two germline ends. Germline CDR1 LNHNV, CDR2 YYDKDF (reference sequence). The CDR3 protein is CATSRDLGGPQHF. The CDR3 DNA is TGTGCCACCAGCAGAGATCTGGGAGGGCCCCAGCATTTT.

This clonotype was detected only a few times. This chain uses TRBV12-3 or TRBV12-4 with TRBJ2-3; 12 nucleotides align to TRBD1. CDR3 length equals 15 residues. The V segment lost 6 bases and the J segment 5 bases; nucleotides outside the gene matches: 6. The CDR3 DNA is TGTGCCAGCAGACTGGGACAGGGGGCTGTAGATACGCAGTATTTT. Amino acids: CASRLGQGAVDTQYF.

V and J are TRBV7-3 and TRBJ2-3; the D gene is possibly TRBD2 (5 bases). Germline CDR1 SGHTA, CDR2 FQGTGA. V was clipped by 1 base and J by 6 bases, with 11 bases between them. This CDR3 contains 14 residues. CDR3 sequence reads: CASSLNPSGDTQYF. The CDR3 DNA sequence: TGTGCCAGCAGCTTAAACCCGTCGGGGGATACGCAGTATTTT.

The V call is TRBV5-1, the J call TRBJ2-7; 10 nucleotides match TRBD1. V lost 4 bases, J lost 6 bases, and 4 bases stayed unmatched. CDR1 is SGHRS and CDR2 is YFSETQ in the germline V gene. The CDR3 consists of 13 residues. The CDR3 loop is CASSIGQGGEQYV. CDR3 DNA: TGCGCCAGCAGCATCGGACAGGGGGGCGAGCAGTACGTC.